This T cell receptor beta chain was sequenced in a study of vaccination and CD4 T cells after COVID-19. Described treatment: approximately nine-day PBMC culture with coronavirus spike peptide pools or control peptides (ViraFEST assay). As to this clonotype: Antigen: not known.

From germline, CDR1 is MNHNS and CDR2 SASEGT. V shed 6 bases and J shed 4 bases, with 15 bases lying between them. The CDR3 runs 15 residues. Sequencing of cultured CD4+ T cell DNA used the Oncomine TCR Beta short-read assay. From the PCR reads, TCRdb called clonotypes with MiXCR, one entry per CDR3 protein. The sample includes around 20,000 distinct CDR3 sequences, under 65% of them seen just once. The sequence was collected from a human donor who had recovered from COVID-19. This chain uses TRBV6-1 with TRBJ2-2; no reliable D call. Sequenced: CD4+ T cells from blood, cultured in vitro. CDR3 nucleotides: TGTGCCAGCAGGTTACGGGCGGCGTCCACCGGGGAGCTGTTTTTT. Its translation: CASRLRAASTGELFF.